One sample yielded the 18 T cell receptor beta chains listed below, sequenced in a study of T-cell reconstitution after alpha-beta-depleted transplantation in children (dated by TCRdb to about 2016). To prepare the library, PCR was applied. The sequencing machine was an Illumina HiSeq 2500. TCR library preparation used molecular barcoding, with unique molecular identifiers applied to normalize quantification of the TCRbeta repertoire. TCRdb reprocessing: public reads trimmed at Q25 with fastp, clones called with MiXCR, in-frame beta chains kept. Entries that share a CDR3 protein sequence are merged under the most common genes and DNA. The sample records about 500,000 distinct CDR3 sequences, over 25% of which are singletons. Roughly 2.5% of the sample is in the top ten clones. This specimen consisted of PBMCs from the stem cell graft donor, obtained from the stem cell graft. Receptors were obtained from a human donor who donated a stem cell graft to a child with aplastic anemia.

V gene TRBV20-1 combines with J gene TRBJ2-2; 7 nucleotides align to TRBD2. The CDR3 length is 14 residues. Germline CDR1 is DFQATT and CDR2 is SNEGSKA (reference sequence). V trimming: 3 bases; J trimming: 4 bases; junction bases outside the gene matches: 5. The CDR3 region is CSAREGLLTGELFF. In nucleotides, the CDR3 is TGCAGTGCTAGGGAGGGACTACTCACCGGGGAGCTGTTTTTT.

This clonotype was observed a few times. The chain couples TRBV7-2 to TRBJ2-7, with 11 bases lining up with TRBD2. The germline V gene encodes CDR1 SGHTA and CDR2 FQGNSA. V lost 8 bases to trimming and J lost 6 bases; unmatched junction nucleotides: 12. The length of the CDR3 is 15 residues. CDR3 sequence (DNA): TGTGCCAGCGGTTCCTCACTAGCGGGAGAACGCGAGCAGTACTTC. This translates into CASGSSLAGEREQYF.

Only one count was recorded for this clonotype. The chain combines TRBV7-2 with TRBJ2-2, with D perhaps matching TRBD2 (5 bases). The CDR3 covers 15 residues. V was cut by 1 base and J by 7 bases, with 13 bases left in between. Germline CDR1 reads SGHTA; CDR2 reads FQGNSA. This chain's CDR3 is CASSLVPGLIGELFF. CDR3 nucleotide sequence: TGTGCCAGCAGCTTAGTGCCGGGGTTGATCGGGGAGCTGTTTTTT.

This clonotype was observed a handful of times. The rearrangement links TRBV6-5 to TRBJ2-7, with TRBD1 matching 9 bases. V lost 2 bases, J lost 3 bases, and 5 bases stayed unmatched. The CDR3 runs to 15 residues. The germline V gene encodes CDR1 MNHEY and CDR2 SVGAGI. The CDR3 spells CASSYIGGQGYEQYF. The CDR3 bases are TGTGCCAGCAGTTACATTGGGGGACAGGGCTACGAGCAGTACTTC.

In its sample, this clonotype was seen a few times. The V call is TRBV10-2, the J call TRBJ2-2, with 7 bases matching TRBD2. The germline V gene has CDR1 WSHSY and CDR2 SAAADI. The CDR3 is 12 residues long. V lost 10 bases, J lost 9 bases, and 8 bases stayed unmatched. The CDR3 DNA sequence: TGCGCCACCCATGCGGGGGACCGGGAGCTGTTTTTT. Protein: CATHAGDRELFF.

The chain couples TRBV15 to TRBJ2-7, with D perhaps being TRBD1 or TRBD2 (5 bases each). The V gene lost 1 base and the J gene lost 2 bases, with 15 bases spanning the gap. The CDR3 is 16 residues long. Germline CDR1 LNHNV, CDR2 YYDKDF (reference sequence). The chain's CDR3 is CATSRGRDDGAYEQYF. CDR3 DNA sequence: TGTGCCACCAGCAGAGGAAGGGACGACGGAGCCTACGAGCAGTACTTC.

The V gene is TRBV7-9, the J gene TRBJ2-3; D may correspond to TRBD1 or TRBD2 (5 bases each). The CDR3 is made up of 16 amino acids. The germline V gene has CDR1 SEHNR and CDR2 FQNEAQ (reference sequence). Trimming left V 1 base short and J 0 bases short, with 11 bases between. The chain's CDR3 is CASSLGGTASTDTQYF. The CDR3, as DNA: TGTGCCAGCAGCTTAGGAGGGACGGCAAGCACAGATACGCAGTATTTT.

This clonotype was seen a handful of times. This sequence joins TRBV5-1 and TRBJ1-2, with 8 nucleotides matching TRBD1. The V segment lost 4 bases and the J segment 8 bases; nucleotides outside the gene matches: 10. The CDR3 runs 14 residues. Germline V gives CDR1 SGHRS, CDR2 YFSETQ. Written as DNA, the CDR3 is TGCGCCAGCAGCCCCCCGGGGACAGGTTACGGCTACACCTTC. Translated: CASSPPGTGYGYTF.

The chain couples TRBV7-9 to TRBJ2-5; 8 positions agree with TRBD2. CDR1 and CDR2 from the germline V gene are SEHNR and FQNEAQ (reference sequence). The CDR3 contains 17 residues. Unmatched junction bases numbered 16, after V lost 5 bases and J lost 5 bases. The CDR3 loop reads CASSPRGGGRFVETQYF. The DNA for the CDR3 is TGTGCCAGCAGCCCCCGGGGGGGCGGGAGATTCGTCGAGACCCAGTACTTC.

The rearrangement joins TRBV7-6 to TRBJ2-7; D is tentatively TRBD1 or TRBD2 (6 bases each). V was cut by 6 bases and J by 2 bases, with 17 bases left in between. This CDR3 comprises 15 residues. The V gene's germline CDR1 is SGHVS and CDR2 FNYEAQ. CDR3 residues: CASRVRGSGTYEQYV. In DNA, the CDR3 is TGTGCCAGCAGGGTCAGGGGTAGCGGCACCTACGAGCAGTACGTC.

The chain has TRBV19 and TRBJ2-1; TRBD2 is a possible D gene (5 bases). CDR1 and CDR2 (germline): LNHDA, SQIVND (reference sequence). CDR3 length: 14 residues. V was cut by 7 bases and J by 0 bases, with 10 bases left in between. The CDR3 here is CASKRDSSYNEQFF. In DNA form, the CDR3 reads TGTGCCAGTAAACGGGATAGCTCCTACAATGAGCAGTTCTTC.

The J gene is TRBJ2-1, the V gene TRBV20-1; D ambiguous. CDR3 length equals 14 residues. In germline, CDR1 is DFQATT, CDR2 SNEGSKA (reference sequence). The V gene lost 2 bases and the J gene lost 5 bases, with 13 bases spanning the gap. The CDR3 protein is CSARSNRAHNEQFF. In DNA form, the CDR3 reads TGCAGTGCTAGATCTAACCGGGCCCACAATGAGCAGTTCTTC.

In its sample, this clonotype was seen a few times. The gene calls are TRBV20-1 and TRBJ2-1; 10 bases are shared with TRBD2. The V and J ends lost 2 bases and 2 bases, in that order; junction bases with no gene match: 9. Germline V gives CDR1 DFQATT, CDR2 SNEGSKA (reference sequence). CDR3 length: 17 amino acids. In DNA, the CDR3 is TGCAGTGCTAGACCTCTCCGGACTAGCGGAACCTACAATGAGCAGTTCTTC. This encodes CSARPLRTSGTYNEQFF.

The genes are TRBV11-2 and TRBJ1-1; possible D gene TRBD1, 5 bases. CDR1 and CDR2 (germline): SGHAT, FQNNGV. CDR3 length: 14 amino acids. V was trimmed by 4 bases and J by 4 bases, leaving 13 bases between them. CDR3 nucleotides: TGTGCCAGCAGCTCCAGTGGGACGGGCACTGAAGCTTTCTTT. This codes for CASSSSGTGTEAFF.

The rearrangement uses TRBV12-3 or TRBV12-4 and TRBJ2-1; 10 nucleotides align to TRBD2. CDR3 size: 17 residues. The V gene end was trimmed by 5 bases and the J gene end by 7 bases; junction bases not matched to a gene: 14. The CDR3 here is CASSPPPSGRASNEQFF. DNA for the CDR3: TGTGCCAGCAGTCCACCCCCGAGCGGGAGGGCCTCAAATGAGCAGTTCTTC.

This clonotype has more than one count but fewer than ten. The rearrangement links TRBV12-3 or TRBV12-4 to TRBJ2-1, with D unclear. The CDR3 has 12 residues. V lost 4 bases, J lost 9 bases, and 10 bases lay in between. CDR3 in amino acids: CASSSRVGEQFF. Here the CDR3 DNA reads TGTGCCAGCAGTTCAAGGGTCGGTGAGCAGTTCTTC.

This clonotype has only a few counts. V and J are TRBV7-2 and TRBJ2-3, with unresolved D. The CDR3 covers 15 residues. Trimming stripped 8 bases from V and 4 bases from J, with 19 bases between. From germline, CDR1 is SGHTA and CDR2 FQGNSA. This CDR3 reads CASARVGSRSDTQYF. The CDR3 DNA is TGTGCCAGCGCCCGCGTGGGGTCCCGGTCAGATACGCAGTATTTT.

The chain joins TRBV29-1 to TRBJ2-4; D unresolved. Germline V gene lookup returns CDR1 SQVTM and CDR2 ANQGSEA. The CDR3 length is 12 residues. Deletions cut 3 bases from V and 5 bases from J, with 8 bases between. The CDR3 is CSVDGLENIQYF. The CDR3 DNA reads TGCAGCGTTGACGGGCTGGAAAACATTCAGTACTTC.